Presented here are 28 T cell receptor beta chains from one specimen sequenced in a study of T cells in Graves' hyperthyroidism and ophthalmopathy. There were TCR beta CDR3 regions amplified from RNA transcripts. The TCR CDR3 first-round RT-PCR relied on the HTBI primer set. TCRdb fed the multiplex PCR reads into MiXCR, producing one record per CDR3 protein. The profile shows a few hundred thousand distinct CDR3 sequences, just over 45% of them singletons. The specimen was peripheral blood or thyroid tissue (not recorded which). These receptor sequences come from a woman in her late teens or twenties with Graves' hyperthyroidism.

Many counts were recorded for this clonotype. This chain links TRBV11-2 with TRBJ2-7; D not certain. Germline V CDR1 and CDR2: SGHAT, FQNNGV. The CDR3 is made up of 16 amino acids. Trimming cost V 1 base and J 0 bases, with 13 bases left between them. The CDR3: CASSLVGGPSSYEQYF. The CDR3, as DNA: TGTGCCAGCAGCTTAGTGGGCGGTCCGAGCTCCTACGAGCAGTACTTC.

The rearrangement uses TRBV10-3 and TRBJ2-5; the match to TRBD2 covers 9 bases. With V trimmed by 1 base and J by 6 bases, 6 bases remained unmatched. This CDR3 is 15 amino acids long. Germline CDR1 ENHRY, CDR2 SYGVKD. DNA of the CDR3: TGTGCCATCAGTGAGTTCAAGCGGGAGGCAAAGACCCAGTACTTC. Encoded protein: CAISEFKREAKTQYF.

This clonotype was seen many times. The chain combines TRBV7-9 with TRBJ1-1; TRBD1 aligns across 8 bases. Germline-derived CDR1 and CDR2 are SEHNR and FQNEAQ (reference sequence). The CDR3 covers 13 residues. The V segment lost 4 bases and the J segment 6 bases; nucleotides outside the gene matches: 4. As DNA, the CDR3 is TGTGCCAGCAGCTCTGGACAGGGCTCTGAAGCTTTCTTT. Its translation is CASSSGQGSEAFF.

The CDR3 sequence is CASSEVRNYGYTIYF. The CDR3 region has the DNA TGTGCCAGCAGTGAAGTTCGAAACTATGGCTACACCATATATTTT. The chain combines TRBV2 with TRBJ1-3; D uncertain. V was shortened by 1 base and J by 8 bases, with 15 bases between the two germline ends. The CDR3 covers 15 residues. Germline CDR1 reads SNHLY; CDR2 reads FYNNEI.

As DNA, the CDR3 is TGTGCCACCAGGAAAGACAGGGATCAGCCCCAGCATTTT. Translated, it gives CATRKDRDQPQHF. The gene calls are TRBV6-6 and TRBJ1-5, with 7 bases aligning to TRBD1. The CDR3 length is 13 residues. Germline V gene sequence: CDR1 MNHNY, CDR2 SVGAGI (reference sequence). Trimming removed 10 bases from V and 5 bases from J; junction bases left unmatched: 8.

Many counts were recorded for this clonotype. The chain is built from TRBV7-6 and TRBJ1-6, with D tentatively TRBD1 (6 bases). This CDR3 spans 13 amino acids. Germline CDR1 SGHVS, CDR2 FNYEAQ. The V end was cut by 4 bases, the J end by 8 bases, with 9 bases between. The CDR3 loop reads CASSSRGYSPLHF. CDR3 sequence (DNA): TGTGCCAGCAGCTCCAGGGGTTATTCACCCCTCCACTTT.

The J gene is TRBJ2-7, the V gene TRBV29-1; possibly TRBD2 for D (5 bases). Trimming took off 5 bases at V and 7 bases at J, with 9 bases between the two ends. The length of the CDR3 is 10 residues. Germline V gene sequence: CDR1 SQVTM, CDR2 ANQGSEA. This CDR3 is CSVSPGEQYF. As DNA, the CDR3 is TGCAGCGTTAGTCCGGGGGAGCAGTACTTC.

This clonotype was counted at least ten times. This chain connects TRBV5-1 to TRBJ2-7; unclear D gene. Per germline, CDR1 SGHRS and CDR2 YFSETQ. V was pared by 4 bases and J by 1 base, with 3 bases between. The CDR3 runs to 11 residues. This chain's CDR3 is CASSNSYEQYF. In DNA form, the CDR3 reads TGCGCCAGCAGCAATTCCTACGAGCAGTACTTC. The full variable domain, rest sourced from reference TRBV5-1 and TRBJ2-7, is KAGVTQTPRYLIKTRGQQVTLSCSPISGHRSVSWYQQTPGQGLQFLFEYFSETQRNKGNFPGRFSGRQFSNSRSEMNVSTLELGDSALYLCASSNSYEQYFGPGTRLTVT.

This clonotype was detected only a few times. The genes are TRBV5-1 and TRBJ2-7; 13 nucleotides agree with TRBD2. Germline assignment: CDR1 SGHRS and CDR2 YFSETQ. The CDR3 contains 15 residues. The V and J ends lost 8 bases and 7 bases, in that order; junction bases with no gene match: 12. Here the CDR3 DNA reads TGCGCCAGTTCGCGCGGGACTAGCGGGATCTATGAGCAGTACTTC. Translated, it gives CASSRGTSGIYEQYF.

The chain uses TRBV29-1 and TRBJ2-7, with a weak D call TRBD2 (7 bases). The CDR3 is 14 residues long. CDR1 is SQVTM and CDR2 is ANQGSEA in the germline V gene. V shed 0 bases and J shed 9 bases, with 18 bases lying between them. The CDR3 region is CSVEDRGAANGQYF. CDR3 nucleotide sequence: TGCAGCGTTGAAGATCGGGGGGCGGCCAACGGGCAGTACTTC.

The V gene is TRBV5-1, the J gene TRBJ1-1; possibly TRBD1 for D (5 bases). V was clipped by 1 base and J by 3 bases, with 10 bases between them. CDR1 is SGHRS, CDR2 YFSETQ, per germline. The CDR3 totals 14 residues. DNA of the CDR3: TGCGCCAGCAGCTTGTTGGGGCAGCACACTGAAGCTTTCTTT. Its translation is CASSLLGQHTEAFF.

This clonotype was counted many times. This chain uses TRBV12-3 or TRBV12-4 with TRBJ1-1; 9 bases align to TRBD1. The length of the CDR3 is 13 residues. Trimming at V came to 7 bases and at J to 6 bases, leaving 6 bases not matched to a gene. As DNA, the CDR3 is TGTGCCAGCAATCCACAGGGGGCCGCTGAAGCTTTCTTT. Its protein is CASNPQGAAEAFF.

The V gene is TRBV6-5, the J gene TRBJ2-2; 8 nucleotides align to TRBD2. The CDR3 covers 15 residues. V gave up 7 bases and J gave up 3 bases; unmatched junction bases: 7. CDR1 is MNHEY, CDR2 SVGAGI, per germline. The CDR3 loop is CASTPGGEDTGELFF. The CDR3 DNA sequence: TGTGCCAGCACCCCGGGAGGGGAAGACACCGGGGAGCTGTTTTTT.

This clonotype was found many times. J is TRBJ1-1 and V is TRBV15; TRBD1 agrees at 8 bases. Looked up from germline, CDR1 is LNHNV and CDR2 is YYDKDF (reference sequence). CDR3 size: 14 residues. V lost 0 bases and J lost 4; bases outside the gene matches: 1. The CDR3 DNA sequence: TGTGCCACCAGCAGAGATCAGGGGGCCACTGAAGCTTTCTTT. Translation gives CATSRDQGATEAFF.

This CDR3 is CSAGTGYYEQYF. DNA for the CDR3: TGCAGTGCCGGGACAGGCTACTACGAGCAGTACTTC. The chain recombines TRBV20-1 with TRBJ2-7, with 8 bases fitting TRBD1. CDR1 and CDR2 from the germline V gene are DFQATT and SNEGSKA (reference sequence). The CDR3 loop spans 12 amino acids. The trim removed 6 bases at V and 3 bases at J, leaving 4 bases unmatched.

In DNA, the CDR3 is TGTGCCAGCAGGGGGAGCTCCTACAATGAGCAGTTCTTC. Translated: CASRGSSYNEQFF. This chain connects TRBV7-6 to TRBJ2-1, with D possibly TRBD2 on 5 matching bases. V was shortened by 6 bases and J by 0 bases, with 6 bases between the two germline ends. The CDR3 sequence is 13 residues long. In germline, CDR1 is SGHVS, CDR2 FNYEAQ.

A word on this clonotype: In this CDR3 the conserved last residue, phenylalanine or tryptophan, is missing, so a read error is likely. The chain couples TRBV24-1 to TRBJ1-5, with D possibly matching TRBD1 (6 bases). The CDR3 consists of 16 residues. V was cut by 2 bases and J by 6 bases, with 16 bases left in between. The germline gives CDR1 KGHDR, CDR2 SFDVKD. The chain's CDR3 is CATSDWGQGKPQPQHL. The CDR3 DNA reads TGTGCCACCAGTGATTGGGGACAAGGGAAGCCTCAGCCCCAGCATCTT.

This clonotype was recorded at least ten times. The chain joins TRBV2 to TRBJ2-1, with 8 positions matching TRBD2. The CDR3 spans 11 residues. The germline V gene has CDR1 SNHLY and CDR2 FYNNEI. V trimming: 5 bases; J trimming: 12 bases; junction bases outside the gene matches: 3. This chain's CDR3 is CASSMTSVQFF. DNA of the CDR3: TGTGCCAGCAGTATGACTAGCGTGCAGTTCTTC.

This clonotype was counted at least ten times. The chain carries TRBV29-1 and TRBJ1-1, with D perhaps TRBD1 (6 bases). Trimming stripped 4 bases from V and 4 bases from J, with 13 bases between. Germline V lookup: CDR1 SQVTM, CDR2 ANQGSEA. CDR3 length: 13 amino acids. This CDR3 is CSVVSRGATEAFF. The CDR3 bases are TGCAGCGTTGTAAGTAGGGGGGCCACTGAAGCTTTCTTT.

In the case of this clonotype: The CDR3 ends on some other residue instead of the conserved phenylalanine or tryptophan, so this is likely a read error. The CDR3, as DNA: TGTGCCAGCAGCAGACTAGCGGGAGAGACCCAGTACCTC. Protein product: CASSRLAGETQYL. The rearrangement links TRBV7-2 to TRBJ2-5; 10 bases match TRBD2. This CDR3 spans 13 amino acids. The germline gives CDR1 SGHTA, CDR2 FQGNSA. V lost 5 bases to trimming and J lost 4 bases; unmatched junction nucleotides: 1.

On this clonotype: A much larger clone differs by one base, so this may be a read error. V and J are TRBV29-1 and TRBJ1-5, with a weak D call TRBD1 (5 bases). The CDR3 is 11 residues long. Germline CDR1 is SQVTM and CDR2 is ANQGSEA. The CDR3 sequence is CSIEGRETQHF. CDR3 DNA: TGCAGCATTGAGGGGAGGGAGACCCAGCATTTT.

The chain employs TRBV24-1 and TRBJ1-5, with a possible D match to TRBD1 (5 bases). V was shortened by 3 bases and J by 14 bases, with 16 bases between the two germline ends. CDR3 length: 13 residues. Germline V CDR1 and CDR2: KGHDR, SFDVKD. CDR3 in amino acids: CATSDATTGNEHF. The CDR3 nucleotides are TGTGCCACCAGTGATGCAACCACAGGCAATGAGCATTTT.

The table lists this clonotype with many counts. J is TRBJ2-7 and V is TRBV7-3; D unclear. This CDR3 has 14 residues. Trimming took 0 bases from V and 0 from J, leaving 6 bases between them. The germline V gene encodes CDR1 SGHTA and CDR2 FQGTGA. The CDR3 here is CASSLTPSSYEQYF. DNA for the CDR3: TGTGCCAGCAGCTTAACTCCGAGCTCCTACGAGCAGTACTTC.

This clonotype was seen repeatedly, ten times or more. This may stem from a read error, because a much larger clone lies one nucleotide away. The chain links TRBV15 to TRBJ1-1; no clear D gene. The CDR3 length is 13 residues. Germline V gives CDR1 LNHNV, CDR2 YYDKDF (reference sequence). V lost 0 bases to trimming and J lost 1 base, with 3 bases between them. DNA for the CDR3: TGTGCCACCAGCAGAGATCAGAACACTGAAGCTTTCTTT. Protein product: CATSRDQNTEAFF.

Comment on this clonotype: Given a much more abundant clone one base away, this may be a read error. The chain recombines TRBV6-6 with TRBJ2-5, with 7 bases aligning to TRBD2. The V segment lost 7 bases and the J segment 1 base; nucleotides outside the gene matches: 6. The CDR3 runs to 14 residues. Germline CDR1 reads MNHNY; CDR2 reads SVGAGI (reference sequence). DNA for the CDR3: TGTGCCAGCACTGAGGGACTACTCCAAGAGACCCAGTACTTC. It encodes CASTEGLLQETQYF.

This clonotype was picked up a small number of times. The rearrangement joins TRBV7-2 to TRBJ1-5; TRBD1 is a possible D gene (5 bases). Germline V gene sequence: CDR1 SGHTA, CDR2 FQGNSA. This CDR3 comprises 13 residues. The germline V and J ends were trimmed by 4 bases and 14 bases, with 18 bases remaining between them. Written as DNA, the CDR3 is TGTGCCAGCAGCTCTACGGGACTAGCCTACGAGCATTTT. Amino acids: CASSSTGLAYEHF.

This clonotype was counted ten times or more. The chain couples TRBV6-4 to TRBJ1-4; 8 bases are a match to TRBD1. Germline V gene lookup returns CDR1 MRHNA and CDR2 SNTAGT. CDR3 size: 15 residues. The V segment lost 4 bases and the J segment 12 bases; nucleotides outside the gene matches: 13. The CDR3 DNA reads as TGTGCCAGCAGTGGGACCCGGGACAGGACGATGGAACTGTTTTTT. Translated, it gives CASSGTRDRTMELFF.

At least ten counts were recorded for this clonotype. The CDR3, as DNA: TGCGCCAGCAGCGGTCGGACTAGCGGGAGGTTCTATACCATCCAAGAGACCCAGTACTTC. It yields the protein CASSGRTSGRFYTIQETQYF. This chain joins TRBV5-1 and TRBJ2-5, with 14 bases that match TRBD2. Germline trimming cut 4 bases from V and 1 base from J; bases unmatched to any gene: 15. CDR1 SGHRS and CDR2 YFSETQ come from the germline V gene. This CDR3 has 20 amino acids.